Given below is one T cell receptor beta chain in context. This clone's antigen is unknown. Within one base of it there is no much larger clone, and no base qualities were kept. This record belongs to a study of T cell changes during pregnancy in multiple sclerosis (dated by TCRdb to between 2019 and 2020). A note on the overall study: In women with multiple sclerosis, the researchers looked at how the T cell repertoire shifted as pregnancy progressed.

The V end loses 6 bases and the J end loses 4 bases, and a stretch of 18 bases separates them. The CDR3 contains 15 residues, cysteine and phenylalanine counted. Just the 45-base CDR3 DNA is kept, in frame starting at base 1. In the germline V gene (reference sequence), CDR1 corresponds to GTSNPN and CDR2 to SVGIG. Libraries were made using the immunoSEQ multiplex PCR assay. TCRdb took this table from immuneACCESS and kept in-frame rearrangements with V and J called. Such tables lack part of the clones; where checked against another copy, unresolved V genes explain under half of the gap, and the rest is unexplained. The sample table lists roughly 75,000 clones, approximately 89% of them with a count of one. Of the sample, 1.5% to 2% is held by the ten largest clones.

The TCR was taken from a female donor with multiple sclerosis, enrolled in a pregnancy study. The chain was built from TRBV30 and TRBJ2-2; TRBD1 is perhaps the D gene, given 5 matching bases. Source: peripheral blood, taken before pregnancy. The sequenced DNA: TGTGCCTGCCAAACAGGCCAAGCAAGCACCGGGGAGCTGTTTTTT. The encoded protein is CACQTGQASTGELFF.